The sample holds many counts of the clone carrying this T cell receptor (beta chain). Its specificity is not known. This sample was taken from a study of identical twins. Each CDR3 protein gets one entry after TCRdb re-called the 5' RACE reads with MiXCR. The sample lists approximately 630,000 distinct CDR3 sequences, roughly 7.1% seen once, with around 1.6% in the top ten. Broader study findings: There were fewer insertions in abundant cord blood beta clonotypes, but memory repertoires showed no such pattern.

The CDR3 has 17 residues. V shed 0 bases and J shed 4 bases, with 16 bases lying between them. These data also formed part of another study, on yellow fever vaccine responses in identical twins.

This sequence joins TRBV12-3 or TRBV12-4 and TRBJ2-1, with D possibly being TRBD2 (7 bases). The sequencing sample was made of PBMCs. This receptor was identified in a woman between 18 and 30 years old in good health. This CDR3 reads CASSLAGGAGRYNEQFF. The CDR3, as DNA: TGTGCCAGCAGTTTAGCGGGGGGGGCGGGCAGGTACAATGAGCAGTTCTTC.